This T cell receptor (beta chain) comes out of a study of shared clonotypes between healthy human individuals (dated by TCRdb to 2020 to 2021). In the study overall: The cohort comprised a couple of women and a few men aged 18 to 49 years. For each donor, CD4 naive and CD4 memory were each given three plates, CD8 naive was given two plates, and CD8 memory was given one plate. Per donor, leukapheresis produced somewhere between about 0.9 and 9 billion PBMCs. Libraries were prepared and TCR repertoires were sequenced by different laboratories using diverse techniques, in order to increase sequencing depth and limit assay-specific biases. To estimate repertoire size and how much clonotype sharing occurs between individuals, the study deeply sequenced the blood TCR repertoires of several healthy adults.

Using the deep immunoSEQ assay, TCR CDR3 regions were amplified from genomic DNA by multiplex PCR. For each cell subset, the extracted genomic DNA was distributed evenly across all wells of several immunoSEQ 96-well plates, and each plate served as one replicate. For sorted subsets, around 200 ng genomic DNA, equal to about 30,000 T cell genomes, was loaded into each replicate PCR. The purified libraries were quantified using a Qubit 3.0 fluorometer, sized with a Bioanalyzer 2100, and then quantified again using the KAPA Library Quantification kit. Every immunoSEQ 96-well plate was sequenced on a dedicated single-read 150-cycle Illumina NextSeq 550 flow cell. The published analysis was carried out like this. Because the immunoSEQ output held only junctional sequences and lacked quality scores, the filtering could not match the filtering applied to full-length reads. To assign V/J genes and CDR3, sequences were annotated using PyIR, a Python wrapper for IgBLAST v1.9, with IMGT germline references. Reads with weak V/J assignments (E-value above 1e-6), missing CDR3, stop codons, out-of-frame junctions, or ambiguous translated residues were removed. V3J clonotypes were defined by identical inferred V gene, J gene, and CDR3 amino acid sequence. To compute the percentage overlap between repertoires, the number of shared unique clonotypes was divided by the size of the smaller repertoire. RTK rarefaction, the Chao1 estimator, and Recon v2.1 estimates of unobserved clonotypes were used to assess repertoire richness. OLGA was used to compute generation probabilities for all TCRbeta clonotypes that the gDNA method yielded from a handful of donors. TCRdb stores this immuneACCESS table with in-frame sequences only. Part of the clones is absent; in the studies checked, under half of the shortfall reflects unresolved V genes, and no reason is known for the rest. Clonal size and the V and J genes are those of that table, whereas D and trimming came from the DNA. The sample table shows about 1.5 million clones, and 98% are seen once. The biggest ten clones account for around 0.45% of the sample.

The CDR3, cysteine through phenylalanine, is 16 amino acids long. Of the read, only the CDR3 DNA is kept; its 48 bases are in frame from base 1. The germline V and J ends show losses of 3 bases and 4 bases respectively, and no gene match explains 11 bases of the junction. From a lookup of the germline V gene, CDR1 and CDR2 are SGHRS and YFSETQ. The donors were healthy, HIV-negative adults with no recently reported acute infections or vaccinations. All donors were Caucasian adults living in Nashville, Tennessee, USA. CD4+ T cells were enriched by magnetic negative selection, after which naive cells were positively selected on CD45RA and the negative fraction was taken as the memory subset. Blood was collected by leukapheresis, and PBMCs were isolated by Ficoll-Histopaque density gradient centrifugation and then cryopreserved in liquid nitrogen vapor phase. Analytical flow cytometry was used to check the purity and quantity of every magnetically sorted T cell population. Genomic DNA was isolated from each sorted fraction and quantified by UV absorbance on a Nanodrop 2000c.

The study at large found these results: Sampling was restricted to blood, and TCR repertoires in tissue are likely to differ from TCR repertoires in blood. Across four donors, approximately 4.6% of naive CD4, roughly 3.8% of naive CD8, about 2.3% of memory CD4, and around 0.4% of memory CD8 clonotypes were shared. Naive subsets generally had larger estimated clonotype richness than memory subsets did. Rarefaction of sorted-subset datasets indicated incomplete sequencing despite the large sequencing depth. Clonotypes shared by all four sorted-subset donors showed higher generation probabilities than non-shared clonotypes. Pairwise subsampling indicated that sequencing depth was expected to affect the degree of clonotype sharing among donors. The genetic and exposure-history diversity represented was limited by the small number of donors.

Concerning this clone: Which antigen it targets is not known. No base-level quality is on record; no much larger clone is a single base apart.

The chain links TRBV5-1 with TRBJ2-5; 8 bases in the middle match TRBD2. Material for sequencing was naive CD4+ T cells sorted from blood. The label giving this sample's cell subset or site can be read as: CD45RA+ positively selected. This sequence was found in a man aged 25-40 years in good health. CDR3 reads: CASSSGLAGVAETQYF. The DNA is as follows: TGCGCCAGCAGCTCAGGACTAGCAGGTGTAGCAGAGACCCAGTACTTC.